This is a list of T cell receptor beta chains from one sample in a study of OX40 agonist ivuxolimab in advanced cancers. The data were produced by immunoSEQ multiplex PCR, yet TCRdb's version contains in-frame clones alone and is incomplete. This table has 75,000 to 90,000 clones, around 87% appearing once. The source was CD4+ or CD8+ T cells sorted from blood, collected in a trial of the OX40 agonist ivuxolimab. The receptors originated from an adult with an advanced solid tumor such as melanoma, head and neck, liver or kidney cancer. CDR3s include the opening cysteine and the closing phenylalanine or tryptophan. D genes are given only for firm matches. Only some rows state a clone size, as once, few, many or a class for expanded clones.

clone_size	j_call	v_call	d_call	cdr3_aa	cdr3_nt
NA	TRBJ1-4	TRBV9	NA	CASSTPGDIEKLFF	TGTGCCAGCAGCACCCCGGGGGACATTGAAAAACTGTTTTTT
NA	TRBJ2-7	TRBV18	NA	CASSPPTRESSYEQYF	TGTGCCAGCTCACCACCGACGAGGGAGAGCTCCTACGAGCAGTACTTC
NA	TRBJ2-2	TRBV5-4	NA	CASSLPGRAPGELFF	TGTGCCAGCAGCTTACCGGGACGGGCGCCCGGGGAGCTGTTTTTT
NA	TRBJ2-3	TRBV4-1	TRBD1	CASSPGQGEPDTQYF	TGCGCCAGCAGCCCGGGACAGGGGGAACCAGATACGCAGTATTTT
NA	TRBJ1-2	TRBV7-9	NA	CASSLVQGSYGYTF	TGTGCCAGCAGCTTAGTGCAGGGATCCTATGGCTACACCTTC
NA	TRBJ2-7	TRBV6-1	TRBD1	CASSDRTGYDEQYF	TGTGCCAGCAGTGATCGGACAGGGTACGACGAGCAGTACTTC
NA	TRBJ2-3	TRBV6-1	TRBD2	CASSGRSGGRDTQYF	TGTGCCAGCAGTGGTCGGAGCGGGGGGCGGGATACGCAGTATTTT
once	TRBJ2-1	TRBV11-3	TRBD2	CASSPGGGAEQFF	TGTGCCAGCAGCCCCGGGGGGGGCGCTGAGCAGTTCTTC
NA	TRBJ2-1	TRBV4-1	TRBD2	CASSQGGSAGGYNEQFF	TGCGCCAGCAGCCAAGGAGGGTCTGCGGGGGGATACAATGAGCAGTTCTTC
NA	TRBJ1-1	TRBV11-2	TRBD1	CASSPGQGVNTEAFF	TGTGCCAGCAGCCCTGGACAGGGGGTTAACACTGAAGCTTTCTTT
NA	TRBJ1-5	TRBV2	NA	CASSENRVGQPQHF	TGTGCCAGCAGTGAGAACAGGGTTGGTCAGCCCCAGCATTTT
few	TRBJ1-1	TRBV30	NA	CAWRKNRRLEAFF	TGTGCCTGGAGAAAAAACAGGAGGTTGGAGGCTTTCTTT
NA	TRBJ2-7	TRBV5-4	NA	CASTRGPGSYEQYF	TGTGCCAGCACCCGCGGACCTGGCTCCTACGAGCAGTACTTC
NA	TRBJ1-3	TRBV7-9	NA	CASSLALKGWGNTIYF	TGTGCCAGCAGCTTAGCGCTGAAAGGGTGGGGAAACACCATATATTTT
NA	TRBJ2-7	TRBV5-1	NA	CASQTAPGASYAYEQYF	TGCGCCAGCCAAACCGCCCCTGGAGCGTCGTACGCCTACGAGCAGTACTTC
NA	TRBJ2-7	TRBV19	NA	CASSIVNGNEQYF	TGTGCCAGTAGTATAGTCAACGGGAACGAGCAGTACTTC
NA	TRBJ1-1	TRBV6-5	TRBD1	CASRGQGAGSTEAFF	TGTGCCAGCAGGGGACAGGGGGCCGGAAGCACTGAAGCTTTCTTT
NA	TRBJ1-4	TRBV6-5	NA	CASSYGGGSNEKLFF	TGTGCCAGCAGTTACGGGGGGGGGAGTAATGAAAAACTGTTTTTT
NA	TRBJ2-3	TRBV4-1	TRBD2	CASSQERPSGVPSTDTQYF	TGCGCCAGCAGCCAAGAACGGCCTAGCGGGGTTCCTAGCACAGATACGCAGTATTTT
NA	TRBJ1-2	TRBV25-1	TRBD1	CASSEPGQGTYGYTF	TGTGCCAGCAGTGAACCGGGACAGGGAACCTATGGCTACACCTTC
NA	TRBJ2-5	TRBV7-2	TRBD1	CASSIARGHGDKGTQYF	TGTGCCAGCAGCATAGCTAGGGGGCATGGGGACAAGGGGACCCAGTACTTC
NA	TRBJ1-1	TRBV7-7	NA	CASSLHLNTEAFF	TGTGCCAGCAGCTTGCACTTGAACACTGAAGCTTTCTTT
NA	TRBJ1-3	TRBV18	TRBD1	CASSPSGTAGSGNTIYF	TGTGCCAGCTCACCTTCCGGGACAGCAGGTTCCGGAAACACCATATATTTT
NA	TRBJ2-7	TRBV27	NA	CASSPRGRNYEQYF	TGTGCCAGCAGTCCAAGAGGTAGGAACTACGAGCAGTACTTC
NA	TRBJ2-7	TRBV19	NA	CASSGAYEQYF	TGTGCCAGTAGCGGAGCCTACGAGCAGTACTTC
NA	TRBJ1-2	TRBV10-3	TRBD1	CAISGTGRYGYTF	TGTGCCATCAGTGGGACAGGGAGGTATGGCTACACCTTC
NA	TRBJ2-3	TRBV19	NA	CASSRGLLTDTQYF	TGTGCCAGTAGTAGGGGACTCCTCACAGATACGCAGTATTTT
NA	TRBJ1-1	TRBV7-9	NA	CASSTITGAEAFF	TGTGCCAGCAGCACTATAACAGGAGCTGAAGCTTTCTTT
NA	TRBJ2-1	TRBV5-1	TRBD2	CASSLRSQREAYNEQFF	TGCGCCAGCAGCTTGAGGTCGCAGCGGGAGGCATACAATGAGCAGTTCTTC
NA	TRBJ1-2	TRBV18	NA	CASSPSGGNGYTF	TGTGCCAGCTCACCTTCTGGAGGAAATGGCTACACCTTC
NA	TRBJ1-2	TRBV6-5	TRBD1	CASSPTGVYGYTF	TGTGCCAGCAGTCCGACAGGGGTCTATGGCTACACCTTC
NA	TRBJ1-5	TRBV6-6	NA	CASSYSIIGDQPQHF	TGTGCCAGCAGTTACTCGATCATCGGGGATCAGCCCCAGCATTTT
NA	TRBJ1-1	TRBV4-3	NA	CASSQDRGTEAFF	TGCGCCAGCAGCCAAGATAGGGGCACTGAAGCTTTCTTT